This T cell receptor (beta chain) appears in the sequencing data of a study of blood T cells in healthy people across ages. About the study: About one barcoded beta molecule per two T cells was captured by template switching. Study-level findings and limits: CMV status of donors was unknown, possibly confounding expanded clonotype changes.

Together with a sample-barcoded 5' primer, a J-beta primer mix was included in a second PCR lasting roughly 6 to 12 cycles. TCRdb called the 5' RACE reads again in MiXCR, with one record for every CDR3 protein. The table records around 900,000 distinct CDR3 sequences, 29% of them present only once. There are 14 residues in the CDR3. CDR1 DFQATT and CDR2 SNEGSKA come from the germline V gene (reference sequence). V lost 4 bases and J lost 4, with 16 bases in between. This clonotype occurred many times. The target antigen is unknown. Sequencing was performed on blood. This chain joins TRBV20-1 and TRBJ1-2; D might be TRBD1 (5 bases). The sequence derives from a woman older than 75 in good health. This CDR3 reads CSAIDPWGPYGYTF. Here the CDR3 DNA reads TGCAGTGCTATAGACCCGTGGGGACCCTATGGCTACACCTTC.